This T cell receptor beta chain was recorded in a study of blood T cell repertoires in COVID-19. Study-level background: The United States, Italy and Spain provided the acute and convalescent COVID-19 samples. Nucleic acid was either cDNA or gDNA, and it came from T cells, B-cell-depleted T cells, or PBMCs.

Authors' data handling: Nucleated cell number was recorded as an estimate derived from reference gene primer amplification. Libraries were prepared by immunoSEQ multiplex PCR; TCRdb keeps only in-frame clonotypes and omits some of them. The D gene and trimming were derived from the DNA, and the V and J assignments and clone size from that table. The sample shows about 88,000 clones, over 70% of them seen only once. V dropped 6 bases and J dropped 4; count of bases not matched to a gene: 9. The CDR3 contains 14 residues. Germline V lookup: CDR1 ENHRY, CDR2 SYGVKD. This sequence was found in an elderly man with acute or convalescent COVID-19. This chain links TRBV10-3 with TRBJ2-7; TRBD1 aligns across 7 bases. Sequenced input: peripheral blood. The CDR3 is CAISDTGVPYEQYF. In DNA form, the CDR3 reads TGTGCCATCAGCGACACAGGGGTCCCTTACGAGCAGTACTTC.